Here is one T cell receptor (beta chain) with its context. Its specificity is unknown. Incorporated into the TCR beta cDNA libraries were unique molecular identifiers, which served to reduce PCR and sequencing biases. Each CDR3 protein is one row after TCRdb ran MiXCR on the PCR reads. The profile shows about 200,000 distinct CDR3 sequences, approximately 29% of them singletons. The data belong to a study of post-analysis software for immune sequencing data. Study-wide context: Progressive-relapsing, secondary progressive and relapsing-remitting multiple sclerosis were among the disease courses included. Study observations and caveats: Four or five TRBV segments were more frequent in patients than controls; TRBV5-6, TRBV5-1 and TRBV20-1 belonged to this group.

V lost 3 bases to trimming and J lost 1 base, with 7 bases between them. Germline CDR1 is SGHAT and CDR2 is FQNNGV. The CDR3 has 15 residues. Source material: blood. The chain recombines TRBV11-2 with TRBJ2-6; D remains ambiguous. The clonotype comes from a girl aged 2-17 years with multiple sclerosis. CDR3: CASSFSRSGANVLTF. CDR3 nucleotides: TGTGCCAGCAGCTTCTCTAGGTCTGGGGCCAACGTCCTGACTTTC. Using reference TRBV11-2 and TRBJ2-6 for the parts outside the CDR3, the full variable domain is EAGVAQSPRYKIIEKRQSVAFWCNPISGHATLYWYQQILGQGPKLLIQFQNNGVVDDSQLPKDRFSAERLKGVDSTLKIQPAKLEDSAVYLCASSFSRSGANVLTFGAGSRLTVL.